This T cell receptor (beta chain) was sequenced during a study of beta chain features in type 1 diabetes. This CDR3 has 15 residues. J was trimmed by 1 base and V by 6 bases; bases with no gene match: 5. Germline V gene sequence: CDR1 KGHSH, CDR2 LQKENI. Study results and caveats: At VDJ recombination sites, type 1 diabetes patients had fewer insertions and more deleted nucleotides. It was among patients, rather than healthy donors, that naive, central memory and Treg TCRB repertoires appeared more similar. All four CD4+ subsets from Type 1 diabetes patients carried moderately but significantly shorter TCRB CDR3s.

Expressed TCRB transcripts were sequenced because the isolated RNA had all been reverse transcribed beforehand. Using immunoSEQ multiplex PCR, the repertoire was profiled, and TCRdb retains in-frame clones only, with some absent. Among 300,000 or so clones listed, around an eighth were seen once. This clone has just a few counts. Its target is unknown. This receptor was identified in a man aged 25-45 years with type 1 diabetes. The sequenced sample was naive CD4+ T cells from blood. The rearrangement uses TRBV18 and TRBJ2-7, with TRBD2 matching over 11 bases. CDR3 amino acids: CASSPLAGGSYEQYF. The CDR3 DNA reads as TGTGCCAGCTCTCCGCTAGCGGGAGGTTCCTACGAGCAGTACTTC. Based on the CDR3 plus reference TRBV18 and TRBJ2-7, the full variable domain is NAGVMQNPRHLVRRRGQEARLRCSPMKGHSHVYWYRQLPEEGLKFMVYLQKENIIDESGMPKERFSAEFPKEGPSILRIQQVVRGDSAAYFCASSPLAGGSYEQYFGPGTRLTVT.